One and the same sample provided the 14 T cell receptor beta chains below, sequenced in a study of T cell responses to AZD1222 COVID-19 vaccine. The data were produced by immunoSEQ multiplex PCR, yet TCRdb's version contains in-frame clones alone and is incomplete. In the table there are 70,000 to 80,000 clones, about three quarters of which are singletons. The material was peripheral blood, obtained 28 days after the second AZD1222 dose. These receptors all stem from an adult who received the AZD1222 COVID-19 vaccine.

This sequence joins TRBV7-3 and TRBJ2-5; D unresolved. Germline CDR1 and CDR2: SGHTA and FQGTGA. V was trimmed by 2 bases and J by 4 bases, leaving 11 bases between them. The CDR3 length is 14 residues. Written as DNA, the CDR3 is TGTGCCAGCAGCTTACAGCTAGGCGCAGAGACCCAGTACTTC. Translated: CASSLQLGAETQYF.

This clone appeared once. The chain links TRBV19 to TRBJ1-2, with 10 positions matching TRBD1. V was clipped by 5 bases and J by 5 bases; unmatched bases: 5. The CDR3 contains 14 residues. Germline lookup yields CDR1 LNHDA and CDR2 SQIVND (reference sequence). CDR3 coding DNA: TGTGCCAGTAGTGACAGGGGGCGCGATTATGGCTACACCTTC. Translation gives CASSDRGRDYGYTF.

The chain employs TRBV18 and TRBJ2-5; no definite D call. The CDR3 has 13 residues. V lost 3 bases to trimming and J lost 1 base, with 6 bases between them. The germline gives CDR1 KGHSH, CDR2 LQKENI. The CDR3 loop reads CASSPSSQETQYF. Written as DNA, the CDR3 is TGTGCCAGCTCACCCTCAAGCCAAGAGACCCAGTACTTC.

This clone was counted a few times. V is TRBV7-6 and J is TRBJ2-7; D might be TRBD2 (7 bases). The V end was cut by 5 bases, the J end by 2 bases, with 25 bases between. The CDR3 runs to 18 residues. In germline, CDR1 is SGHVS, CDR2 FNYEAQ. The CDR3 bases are TGTGCCAGCAGCCCAGGATTTGGCGGGGGCCTCGAAACCTACGAGCAGTACTTC. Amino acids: CASSPGFGGGLETYEQYF.

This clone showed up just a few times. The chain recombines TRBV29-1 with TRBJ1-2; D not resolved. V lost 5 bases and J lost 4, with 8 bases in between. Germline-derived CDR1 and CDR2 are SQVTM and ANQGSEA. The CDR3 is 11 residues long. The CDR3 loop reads CSVWVAYGYTF. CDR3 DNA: TGCAGCGTTTGGGTAGCCTATGGCTACACCTTC.

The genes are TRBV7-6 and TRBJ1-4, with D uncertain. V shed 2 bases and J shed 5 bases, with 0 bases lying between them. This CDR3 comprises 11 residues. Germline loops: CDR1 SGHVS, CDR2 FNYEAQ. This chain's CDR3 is CASSLNEKLFF. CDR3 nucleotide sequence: TGTGCCAGCAGCTTAAATGAAAAACTGTTTTTT.

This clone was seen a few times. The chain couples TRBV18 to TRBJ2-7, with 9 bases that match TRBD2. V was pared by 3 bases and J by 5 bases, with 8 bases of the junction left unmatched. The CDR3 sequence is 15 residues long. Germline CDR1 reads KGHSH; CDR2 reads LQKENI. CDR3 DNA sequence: TGTGCCAGCTCACCTCGACGAGCGGGGGGACACGAGCAGTACTTC. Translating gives CASSPRRAGGHEQYF. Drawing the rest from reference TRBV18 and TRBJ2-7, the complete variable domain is NAGVMQNPRHLVRRRGQEARLRCSPMKGHSHVYWYRQLPEEGLKFMVYLQKENIIDESGMPKERFSAEFPKEGPSILRIQQVVRGDSAAYFCASSPRRAGGHEQYFGPGTRLTVT.

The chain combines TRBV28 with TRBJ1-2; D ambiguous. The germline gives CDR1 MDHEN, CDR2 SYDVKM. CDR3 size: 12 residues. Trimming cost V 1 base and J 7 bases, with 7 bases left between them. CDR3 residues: CASSLSGIGYTF. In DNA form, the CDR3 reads TGTGCCAGCAGTTTATCCGGGATTGGCTACACCTTC.

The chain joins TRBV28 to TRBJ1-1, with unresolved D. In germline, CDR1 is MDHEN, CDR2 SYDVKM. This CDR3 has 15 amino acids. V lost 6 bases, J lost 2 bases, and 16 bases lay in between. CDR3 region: CASSSPGRANTEAFF. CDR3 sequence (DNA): TGTGCCAGCAGCTCCCCCGGACGGGCCAACACTGAAGCTTTCTTT.

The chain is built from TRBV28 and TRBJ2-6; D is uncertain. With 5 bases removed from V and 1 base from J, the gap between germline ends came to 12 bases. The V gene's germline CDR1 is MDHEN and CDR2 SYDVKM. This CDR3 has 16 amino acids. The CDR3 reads CASSPRELSGANVLTF. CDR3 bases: TGTGCCAGCAGTCCCCGTGAGCTTTCTGGGGCCAACGTCCTGACTTTC. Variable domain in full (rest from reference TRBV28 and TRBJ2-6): DVKVTQSSRYLVKRTGEKVFLECVQDMDHENMFWYRQDPGLGLRLIYFSYDVKMKEKGDIPEGYSVSREKKERFSLILESASTNQTSMYLCASSPRELSGANVLTFGAGSRLTVL.

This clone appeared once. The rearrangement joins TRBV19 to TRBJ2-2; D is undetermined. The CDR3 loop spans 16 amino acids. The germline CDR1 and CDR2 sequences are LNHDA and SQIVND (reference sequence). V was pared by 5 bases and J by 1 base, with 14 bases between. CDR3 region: CASSGVLVKNTGELFF. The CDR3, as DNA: TGTGCCAGTAGTGGTGTGTTGGTCAAGAACACCGGGGAGCTGTTTTTT.

The CDR3 bases are TGTGCCAGCAGCTGGACTAGCGGGGGCCAAGAGACCCAGTACTTC. Its translation is CASSWTSGGQETQYF. V and J are TRBV11-2 and TRBJ2-5, with TRBD2 matching over 13 bases. The CDR3 extends over 15 amino acids. V trimming: 4 bases; J trimming: 1 base; junction bases outside the gene matches: 0. CDR1 is SGHAT and CDR2 is FQNNGV in the germline V gene.

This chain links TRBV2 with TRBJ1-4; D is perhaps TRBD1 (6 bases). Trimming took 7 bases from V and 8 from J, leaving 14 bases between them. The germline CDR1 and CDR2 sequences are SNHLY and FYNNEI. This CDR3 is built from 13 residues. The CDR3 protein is CASKIQGLEKLFF. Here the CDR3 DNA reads TGTGCCAGCAAGATACAGGGCTTGGAAAAACTGTTTTTT.

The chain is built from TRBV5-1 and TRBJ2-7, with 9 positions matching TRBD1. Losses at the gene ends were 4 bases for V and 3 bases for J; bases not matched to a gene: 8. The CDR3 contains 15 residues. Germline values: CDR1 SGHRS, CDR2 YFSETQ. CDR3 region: CASSPGQGIFYEQYF. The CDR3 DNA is TGCGCCAGCAGCCCGGGACAGGGCATATTCTACGAGCAGTACTTC.